This passage covers 32 T cell receptor beta chains from one sample sequenced in a study of blood T cell repertoires in COVID-19. Produced via immunoSEQ multiplex PCR; TCRdb's table is partial and in-frame only. The repertoire holds 30,000 to 35,000 clones, roughly four fifths seen once, with more than 15% in the top ten. The sample consisted of peripheral blood. The source of these receptors is a human donor in a cohort sampled during active COVID-19.

The chain couples TRBV7-9 to TRBJ2-6; D remains ambiguous. CDR3 length: 15 amino acids. The V and J ends lost 2 bases and 2 bases respectively, with 7 bases between them. The germline V gene has CDR1 SEHNR and CDR2 FQNEAQ (reference sequence). The CDR3 spells CASSLSVAGANVLTF. The CDR3 DNA sequence: TGTGCCAGCAGCTTATCCGTAGCTGGGGCCAACGTCCTGACTTTC.

The chain carries TRBV6-2 or TRBV6-3 and TRBJ2-5; 13 nucleotides match TRBD2. This CDR3 is built from 16 residues. V lost 0 bases and J lost 6; bases outside the gene matches: 4. CDR1 MNHEY and CDR2 SVGEGT come from the germline V gene. CDR3 in amino acids: CASSYSTSGRLKTQYF. In DNA, the CDR3 is TGTGCCAGCAGTTACTCGACTAGCGGGAGGTTGAAGACCCAGTACTTC.

V is TRBV5-1 and J is TRBJ2-5, with D tentatively TRBD1 (5 bases). Per the germline V gene, CDR1 is SGHRS and CDR2 is YFSETQ. V lost 2 bases, J lost 9 bases, and 14 bases lay in between. The CDR3 runs to 13 residues. The CDR3 is CASSLLRGQSQYF. The CDR3 bases are TGCGCCAGCAGCTTATTAAGGGGTCAGTCCCAGTACTTC.

The rearrangement uses TRBV24-1 and TRBJ2-1; D is undetermined. V shed 9 bases and J shed 2 bases, with 10 bases lying between them. CDR3 length: 13 amino acids. From germline, CDR1 is KGHDR and CDR2 SFDVKD. The CDR3 is CATSLAPYNEQFF. CDR3 coding DNA: TGTGCCACCTCCTTAGCACCCTACAATGAGCAGTTCTTC.

This clone was found a few times. The chain recombines TRBV7-5 with TRBJ1-1; TRBD1, the table's D call, was not compared with the DNA. TRBV7-5 is noted as a pseudogene. The CDR3 totals 17 residues. In DNA, the CDR3 is TGTGCCAGAAGCTTATTCACGCGCAGGCCCCTGAACACTGAAGCTTTCTTT. It is translated as CARSLFTRRPLNTEAFF.

The chain is built from TRBV7-2 and TRBJ2-7; 14 bases line up with TRBD2. This CDR3 contains 18 residues. Germline assignment: CDR1 SGHTA and CDR2 FQGNSA. V was clipped by 4 bases and J by 4 bases; unmatched bases: 12. Here the CDR3 reads CASSSNGLAGGSLYEQYF. The CDR3 coding sequence is TGTGCCAGCAGCTCCAACGGACTAGCGGGAGGTTCCCTTTACGAGCAGTACTTC.

The chain uses TRBV18 and TRBJ2-1; D might be TRBD1 (6 bases). Germline loops: CDR1 KGHSH, CDR2 LQKENI. This CDR3 has 18 residues. Between the trimmed V and J ends, which lost 3 bases and 1 base, there was a span of 19 bases. The CDR3 coding sequence is TGTGCCAGCTCACCTCCCCTCCAGGGGCCCTCATCCTACAATGAGCAGTTCTTC. This sequence encodes CASSPPLQGPSSYNEQFF.

The chain recombines TRBV13 with TRBJ2-3; maybe TRBD1 (6 bases). Looked up from germline, CDR1 is PRHDT and CDR2 is FYEKMQ (reference sequence). The CDR3 is 15 residues long. V lost 2 bases, J lost 0 bases, and 9 bases lay in between. The CDR3 bases are TGTGCCAGCAGCTTAAGAGGGGGTAGCACAGATACGCAGTATTTT. Protein: CASSLRGGSTDTQYF. The full variable domain, in which reference TRBV13 and TRBJ2-3 provide the parts outside the CDR3, is AAGVIQSPRHLIKEKRETATLKCYPIPRHDTVYWYQQGPGQDPQFLISFYEKMQSDKGSIPDRFSAQQFSDYHSELNMSSLELGDSALYFCASSLRGGSTDTQYFGPGTRLTVL.

As DNA, the CDR3 is TGTGCCAGCACGAATCTAAACCCTCAAGAGACCCAGTACTTC. Protein sequence: CASTNLNPQETQYF. The chain uses TRBV2 and TRBJ2-5; no definite D call. V dropped 7 bases and J dropped 2 bases, with 14 bases sitting between them. The CDR3 sequence is 14 residues long. CDR1 and CDR2 from the germline V gene are SNHLY and FYNNEI.

The rearrangement joins TRBV27 to TRBJ2-7, with D perhaps TRBD1 (6 bases). The V gene lost 5 bases and the J gene lost 2 bases, with 13 bases spanning the gap. From germline, CDR1 is MNHEY and CDR2 SMNVEV (reference sequence). The CDR3 is made up of 14 amino acids. The DNA of the CDR3 is TGTGCCAGCAGTCGACAGGTCTTAGCCTACGAGCAGTACTTC. Translating it yields CASSRQVLAYEQYF.

Here the CDR3 DNA reads TGTGCCAGCAGTTACAGTCGGCAAAGGCGGGGGGGCCAAGAGACCCAGTACTTC. It codes for CASSYSRQRRGGQETQYF. The V call is TRBV6-2 or TRBV6-3, the J call TRBJ2-5; 9 nucleotides match TRBD2. There are 18 residues in the CDR3. CDR1 is MNHEY, CDR2 SVGEGT, per germline. The ends lost 2 bases at V and 1 base at J; junction bases unmatched: 11.

By sample fraction, this clone is medium-sized (0.01 to 0.1%). The J gene is TRBJ1-6, the V gene TRBV11-1; D possibly corresponds to TRBD1 (6 bases). CDR3 length equals 13 residues. V was shortened by 6 bases and J by 10 bases, with 13 bases between the two germline ends. Germline V gives CDR1 SGHAT, CDR2 FQDESV (reference sequence). The CDR3 bases are TGTGCCAGCAGGACTAACAGGGACTCACCCCTCCACTTT. This gives the protein CASRTNRDSPLHF.

V usage is TRBV3-1 (or the pseudogene TRBV3-2) and J usage is TRBJ2-5; TRBD1 is a possible D gene (5 bases). This CDR3 contains 16 residues. Germline values: CDR1 LGHDT, CDR2 YNNKEL (reference sequence). Trimming took 4 bases from V and 4 from J, leaving 19 bases between them. CDR3 sequence (DNA): TGTGCCAGCAGCCGAAGGCCCCCAGGGTTGGGAGAGACCCAGTACTTC. Its translation: CASSRRPPGLGETQYF.

The gene calls are TRBV5-6 and TRBJ2-7; a possible D gene is TRBD2 (6 bases). Germline CDR1 is SGHDT and CDR2 is YYEEEE. The CDR3 is 14 amino acids. Trimming shortened V by 3 bases and J by 5 bases, and 15 bases separated the two germline ends. CDR3 protein: CASSSRDRTNEQYF. CDR3 DNA sequence: TGTGCCAGCAGCTCGCGGGACCGCACCAACGAGCAGTACTTC.

V gene TRBV28 combines with J gene TRBJ2-3; TRBD1 matches at 9 bases. Germline-derived CDR1 and CDR2 are MDHEN and SYDVKM. This CDR3 comprises 15 residues. The junction had 6 bases not matched to a gene; V was cut back by 4 bases and J by 4 bases. CDR3 residues: CASSYRRQGADTQYF. The DNA for the CDR3 is TGTGCCAGCAGTTATAGGCGACAGGGGGCAGATACGCAGTATTTT.

The J gene is TRBJ1-2, the V gene TRBV28, with D possibly matching TRBD1 (5 bases). Germline-derived CDR1 and CDR2 are MDHEN and SYDVKM. This CDR3 spans 14 amino acids. Trimming shortened V by 1 base and J by 4 bases, and 10 bases separated the two germline ends. CDR3 nucleotide sequence: TGTGCCAGCAGTTTATTTAGTCAGGGCTATGGCTACACCTTC. It yields the protein CASSLFSQGYGYTF.

V is TRBV7-7 and J is TRBJ2-1; 9 bases are shared with TRBD2. CDR3 length: 15 amino acids. J gave up 3 bases and V 3 bases, and 3 bases lay outside the gene matches. The germline V gene encodes CDR1 SSHAT and CDR2 FNYEAQ (reference sequence). The CDR3 spells CASSLGSGGYNEQFF. CDR3 coding DNA: TGTGCCAGCAGCTTGGGTAGCGGGGGCTACAATGAGCAGTTCTTC.

The chain is built from TRBV28 and TRBJ1-6; TRBD1 aligns across 8 bases. Germline V lookup: CDR1 MDHEN, CDR2 SYDVKM. The CDR3 has 14 residues. V lost 0 bases and J lost 12; bases outside the gene matches: 4. CDR3 loop: CASSLWDRARPLHF. As DNA, the CDR3 is TGTGCCAGCAGTTTATGGGACAGGGCGCGACCCCTCCACTTT.

This sequence joins TRBV6-2 or TRBV6-3 and TRBJ2-1; TRBD2 matches at 13 bases. This CDR3 has 15 amino acids. Per the germline V gene, CDR1 is MNHEY and CDR2 is SVGEGT. V was clipped by 6 bases and J by 9 bases; unmatched bases: 8. CDR3 sequence: CASSNGLAGVSEQFF. For the CDR3, the DNA is TGTGCCAGCAGCAACGGACTAGCGGGAGTATCTGAGCAGTTCTTC.

V usage is TRBV12-3 or TRBV12-4 and J usage is TRBJ2-5; D uncertain. The V and J ends lost 6 bases and 6 bases respectively, with 11 bases between them. The CDR3 is 12 amino acids. The CDR3 DNA reads TGTGCCAGCAGCTACCAGGTGCAGACCCAGTACTTC. It translates to CASSYQVQTQYF.

This clone was recorded a few times. This chain connects TRBV2 to TRBJ1-5, with TRBD1 as a possible D gene (5 bases). Germline-derived CDR1 and CDR2 are SNHLY and FYNNEI. This CDR3 spans 14 amino acids. Trimming took off 7 bases at V and 0 bases at J, with 10 bases between the two ends. The CDR3 DNA reads as TGTGCCAGCACAGGGATTTATAGCAATCAGCCCCAGCATTTT. It specifies CASTGIYSNQPQHF.

The chain links TRBV7-9 to TRBJ1-3, with D uncertain. The V end was cut by 3 bases, the J end by 1 base, with 7 bases between. This CDR3 comprises 14 residues. CDR1 SEHNR and CDR2 FQNEAQ come from the germline V gene (reference sequence). The DNA for the CDR3 is TGTGCCAGCAGCTTGGTAGTGTCTGGAAACACCATATATTTT. Encoded protein: CASSLVVSGNTIYF.

J is TRBJ2-7 and V is TRBV11-2, with 10 nucleotides matching TRBD1. Trimming cost V 1 base and J 2 bases; bases outside gene matches: 14. Germline V CDR1 and CDR2: SGHAT, FQNNGV. The CDR3 totals 19 residues. The chain's CDR3 is CASSLVGGWVGTGAYEQYF. In nucleotides, the CDR3 is TGTGCCAGCAGCTTAGTAGGTGGCTGGGTCGGGACAGGGGCCTACGAGCAGTACTTC.

The chain carries TRBV3-1 (or the pseudogene TRBV3-2) and TRBJ1-4; TRBD1 might be the D (5 bases). Between the trimmed V and J ends, which lost 1 base and 8 bases, there was a span of 17 bases. Germline V gene sequence: CDR1 LGHDT, CDR2 YNNKEL (reference sequence). This CDR3 comprises 16 residues. The CDR3 DNA reads as TGTGCCAGCAGCCAAGGGATTAACAGGCGCCAAGAAAAACTGTTTTTT. Amino acids: CASSQGINRRQEKLFF.

The chain has TRBV7-8 and TRBJ1-1; no definite D call. The length of the CDR3 is 12 residues. V was shortened by 1 base and J by 10 bases, with 10 bases between the two germline ends. CDR1 is SGHVS and CDR2 is FQNEAQ in the germline V gene. The CDR3 loop reads CASSLVGGAAFF. The CDR3 DNA sequence: TGTGCCAGCAGCTTAGTGGGTGGAGCAGCTTTCTTT.

The rearrangement links TRBV9 to TRBJ2-4, with TRBD1 matching over 7 bases. The CDR3 is 15 residues long. From germline, CDR1 is SGDLS and CDR2 YYNGEE. Unmatched junction bases numbered 10, after V lost 4 bases and J lost 6 bases. The CDR3 DNA sequence: TGTGCCAGCAGCCCAGGGACAGCATCTATAAACATTCAGTACTTC. It translates to CASSPGTASINIQYF.

This chain links TRBV28 with TRBJ1-2; the match to TRBD1 covers 7 bases. This CDR3 contains 12 residues. The V gene end was trimmed by 4 bases and the J gene end by 8 bases; junction bases not matched to a gene: 4. The germline gives CDR1 MDHEN, CDR2 SYDVKM. This chain's CDR3 is CASSYRGLGYTF. The CDR3 DNA follows: TGTGCCAGCAGTTACAGGGGACTGGGCTACACCTTC.

Only a few counts were recorded for this clone. The gene calls are TRBV7-7 and TRBJ2-5, with D possibly being TRBD1 (7 bases). CDR1 is SSHAT and CDR2 is FNYEAQ in the germline V gene (reference sequence). V dropped 2 bases and J dropped 5 bases, with 15 bases sitting between them. The CDR3 has 15 residues. The CDR3 reads CASSLKWGDSETQYF. Written as DNA, the CDR3 is TGTGCCAGCAGCTTAAAATGGGGGGACAGCGAGACCCAGTACTTC.

This clone was recorded a few times. CDR3 DNA: TGCGCCAGCAGCCTAGACAGGGGTGCTGGCTACACCTTC. This encodes CASSLDRGAGYTF. The rearrangement joins TRBV5-1 to TRBJ1-2, with 8 bases identical to TRBD1. CDR1 and CDR2 (germline): SGHRS, YFSETQ. This CDR3 has 13 amino acids. Trimming at V came to 4 bases and at J to 7 bases, leaving 6 bases not matched to a gene.

The chain links TRBV6-6 to TRBJ1-5; D gene uncertain. There are 14 residues in the CDR3. Trimming pared 2 bases from V and 9 bases from J, leaving 14 bases between. The germline gives CDR1 MNHNY, CDR2 SVGAGI (reference sequence). CDR3 DNA sequence: TGTGCCAGCAGTTACCTCGGCCGGGAAAGGCCCCAGCATTTT. It translates to CASSYLGRERPQHF.

The chain is built from TRBV19 and TRBJ1-3; D remains ambiguous. V was trimmed by 6 bases and J by 0 bases, leaving 18 bases between them. Per germline, CDR1 LNHDA and CDR2 SQIVND (reference sequence). The CDR3 is 17 residues long. This chain's CDR3 is CASSPRGRALSGNTIYF. The CDR3 bases are TGTGCCAGTAGCCCCCGCGGGAGGGCACTCTCTGGAAACACCATATATTTT.

This chain joins TRBV6-4 and TRBJ2-3; 8 bases agree with TRBD2. Germline CDR1 reads MRHNA; CDR2 reads SNTAGT. V shed 5 bases and J 1 base; nucleotides not matched to a gene: 5. The CDR3 is 15 residues long. The CDR3 protein is CASSQREGRTDTQYF. CDR3 sequence (DNA): TGTGCCAGCAGTCAACGGGAGGGCCGCACAGATACGCAGTATTTT.